One and the same sample provided the 29 T cell receptor beta chains below, sequenced in a study of T cell repertoires in cytomegalovirus infection. A single record per CDR3 protein comes from TCRdb applying MiXCR to the reads. The sample consists of 650,000 to 850,000 distinct CDR3 sequences, just under 30% of them appearing once. No antigen has been assigned to these receptors. Sequenced here: cultured CD8+ T cells from PBMCs, sampled from culture after CMV antigen stimulation. The receptors shown here come from a human donor in good health (CMV status not recorded). Some clones in this sample may be carry-over from other donors' samples.

This clonotype was counted between two and nine times. J is TRBJ1-1 and V is TRBV7-2; TRBD1 is a possible D gene (5 bases). The germline V gene encodes CDR1 SGHTA and CDR2 FQGNSA. The CDR3 totals 15 residues. Trimming pared 4 bases from V and 2 bases from J, leaving 14 bases between. The CDR3: CASSSTGGRNTEAFF. The CDR3 DNA reads as TGTGCCAGCAGCTCTACCGGGGGTAGAAACACTGAAGCTTTCTTT.

This clonotype was seen more than once but under ten times. CDR3 in amino acids: CASGLGTPAGNQPQHF. For the CDR3, the DNA is TGTGCTAGTGGCCTCGGGACTCCAGCTGGGAATCAGCCCCAGCATTTT. V is TRBV12-5 and J is TRBJ1-5; maybe TRBD1 (5 bases). Germline V gives CDR1 LGHNT, CDR2 FRNRAP. Trimming stripped 6 bases from V and 4 bases from J, with 19 bases between. This CDR3 spans 16 amino acids.

J is TRBJ2-4 and V is TRBV6-1; 11 bases are shared with TRBD1. With V trimmed by 2 bases and J by 0 bases, 15 bases remained unmatched. The CDR3 spans 21 residues. CDR1 is MNHNS and CDR2 is SASEGT in the germline V gene. CDR3 loop: CASSERGTGGLLALAKNIQYF. The CDR3, as DNA: TGTGCCAGCAGTGAAAGGGGGACAGGGGGACTTCTAGCTCTAGCCAAAAACATTCAGTACTTC.

This clonotype was observed many times. The chain carries TRBV7-9 and TRBJ1-5; D gene uncertain. There are 12 residues in the CDR3. Germline values: CDR1 SEHNR, CDR2 FQNEAQ (reference sequence). V lost 1 base and J lost 7, with 5 bases in between. The CDR3 coding sequence is TGTGCCAGCAGCTTAGGGGCGCAGCCCCAGCATTTT. This codes for CASSLGAQPQHF.

This clonotype has just a few counts. CDR3 region: CASTLGDRGMPEQFF. CDR3 nucleotide sequence: TGTGCCAGCACCCTCGGGGACAGGGGGATGCCTGAGCAGTTCTTC. The chain is built from TRBV28 and TRBJ2-1; 11 bases are a match to TRBD1. There are 15 residues in the CDR3. J lost 9 bases, V lost 7 bases, and 11 bases had no gene match. The germline CDR1 and CDR2 sequences are MDHEN and SYDVKM. The variable domain in full, completed from reference TRBV28 and TRBJ2-1, reads DVKVTQSSRYLVKRTGEKVFLECVQDMDHENMFWYRQDPGLGLRLIYFSYDVKMKEKGDIPEGYSVSREKKERFSLILESASTNQTSMYLCASTLGDRGMPEQFFGPGTRLTVL.

This clonotype has more than one count but fewer than ten. The chain carries TRBV2 and TRBJ1-1, with TRBD1 matching 7 bases. V gave up 7 bases and J gave up 2 bases; unmatched junction bases: 13. Germline V gene sequence: CDR1 SNHLY, CDR2 FYNNEI. The CDR3 runs to 16 residues. CDR3 sequence (DNA): TGTGCCAGCAACGGGGCCTGGGACAGATTTAACACTGAAGCTTTCTTT. Translated, it gives CASNGAWDRFNTEAFF.

The chain couples TRBV7-2 to TRBJ2-1, with a weak D call TRBD2 (6 bases). V was trimmed by 5 bases and J by 7 bases, leaving 15 bases between them. The CDR3 consists of 14 residues. Germline CDR1 reads SGHTA; CDR2 reads FQGNSA. CDR3 sequence: CASSPGLPGNEQFF. CDR3 DNA: TGTGCCAGCAGCCCGGGACTGCCAGGGAATGAGCAGTTCTTC.

This clonotype has a count of ten or more. The chain couples TRBV6-6 to TRBJ2-3, with D possibly matching TRBD2 (6 bases). Germline loops: CDR1 MNHNY, CDR2 SVGAGI (reference sequence). The V and J ends lost 4 bases and 2 bases respectively, with 13 bases between them. The CDR3 spans 15 residues. CDR3 DNA sequence: TGTGCCAGCAGTTTGGGGGGTGCGCACACAGATACGCAGTATTTT. Its translation: CASSLGGAHTDTQYF.

The genes are TRBV15 and TRBJ2-2; weak D call: TRBD2 (5 bases). The germline V and J ends were trimmed by 5 bases and 6 bases, with 16 bases remaining between them. The germline CDR1 and CDR2 sequences are LNHNV and YYDKDF (reference sequence). This CDR3 is built from 15 residues. The CDR3 protein is CATSGRGREPGELFF. The CDR3 nucleotides read TGTGCCACCAGCGGTAGAGGCCGGGAACCCGGGGAGCTGTTTTTT.

This chain joins TRBV7-9 and TRBJ2-7; the match to TRBD1 covers 9 bases. The CDR3 spans 13 residues. Losses at the gene ends were 7 bases for V and 6 bases for J; bases not matched to a gene: 7. Germline loops: CDR1 SEHNR, CDR2 FQNEAQ (reference sequence). CDR3 sequence (DNA): TGTGCCAGCACCCGGACAGGGGCCGGCGAGCAGTACTTC. Translation: CASTRTGAGEQYF. Full variable domain (remainder filled in from reference TRBV7-9 and TRBJ2-7): DTGVSQNPRHKITKRGQNVTFRCDPISEHNRLYWYRQTLGQGPEFLTYFQNEAQLEKSRLLSDRFSAERPKGSFSTLEIQRTEQGDSAMYLCASTRTGAGEQYFGPGTRLTVT.

V gene TRBV5-5 combines with J gene TRBJ1-2, with a tentative D call TRBD1 (5 bases). The V gene's germline CDR1 is SGHKS and CDR2 YYEKEE (reference sequence). Between the trimmed V and J ends, which lost 4 bases and 4 bases, there was a span of 20 bases. This CDR3 is built from 16 residues. The CDR3 DNA is TGTGCCAGCAGCGCCCCCTTACAGGACTATGGCTATGGCTACACCTTC. Its protein product is CASSAPLQDYGYGYTF.

The gene calls are TRBV4-1 and TRBJ2-3; no definite D call. The germline CDR1 and CDR2 sequences are MGHRA and YSYEKL. The CDR3 has 14 amino acids. The V end lost 3 bases, the J end lost 6 bases, and 13 bases lay between the germline ends. CDR3 protein: CASSHSVQGDTQYF. The CDR3 coding sequence is TGCGCCAGCAGCCACTCGGTTCAAGGGGATACGCAGTATTTT.

This chain joins TRBV6-1 and TRBJ1-2, with D maybe TRBD1 (5 bases). This CDR3 has 14 amino acids. V lost 5 bases and J 8 bases, leaving 18 bases between the germline ends. The germline CDR1 and CDR2 sequences are MNHNS and SASEGT. The CDR3 is CASSTILEGFGYTF. CDR3 nucleotides: TGTGCCAGCAGTACAATCCTCGAGGGGTTCGGCTACACCTTC.

This clonotype was counted only a few times. The chain carries TRBV27 and TRBJ2-1; TRBD2 matches at 10 bases. The CDR3 totals 14 residues. Trimming took 8 bases from V and 9 from J; bases not matched to a gene: 10. The germline V gene encodes CDR1 MNHEY and CDR2 SMNVEV (reference sequence). CDR3 amino acids: CASGKAGGPREQFF. DNA of the CDR3: TGTGCCAGCGGTAAAGCGGGGGGGCCTCGTGAGCAGTTCTTC.

This clonotype showed up just a few times. V is TRBV6-4 and J is TRBJ1-5; 7 positions agree with TRBD1. Germline CDR1 MRHNA, CDR2 SNTAGT. J lost 10 bases, V lost 6 bases, and 9 bases had no gene match. This CDR3 comprises 13 residues. CDR3 amino acids: CASRNRGQKPQHF. CDR3 DNA sequence: TGTGCCAGCAGGAACAGGGGCCAGAAACCCCAGCATTTT.

This clonotype was counted many times. This rearrangement joins TRBV6-1 to TRBJ2-7; TRBD2 matches at 8 bases. After removal of 8 bases from V and 2 bases from J, the junction contained 5 bases not matched to a gene. This CDR3 is 13 amino acids long. Looked up from germline, CDR1 is MNHNS and CDR2 is SASEGT. CDR3 sequence (DNA): TGTGCCAGCTCGGCGGGGGGCCCCTACGAGCAGTACTTC. This codes for CASSAGGPYEQYF.

V gene TRBV14 combines with J gene TRBJ2-2; unclear D gene. The CDR3 totals 15 residues. Germline V gene sequence: CDR1 SGHDN, CDR2 FVKESK. V was pared by 0 bases and J by 4 bases, with 9 bases between. This chain's CDR3 is CASSQDYGFTGELFF. CDR3 coding DNA: TGTGCCAGCAGCCAAGATTACGGGTTCACCGGGGAGCTGTTTTTT.

The V gene is TRBV27, the J gene TRBJ1-1; TRBD1 is a possible D gene (6 bases). Germline V gives CDR1 MNHEY, CDR2 SMNVEV (reference sequence). This CDR3 region has 13 residues. Deletions cut 8 bases from V and 3 bases from J, with 13 bases between. CDR3 region: CASRLGGHTEAFF. CDR3 DNA: TGTGCCAGCCGATTGGGGGGGCACACTGAAGCTTTCTTT.

The chain employs TRBV29-1 and TRBJ2-1; 12 bases map to TRBD2. This CDR3 has 14 amino acids. CDR1 SQVTM and CDR2 ANQGSEA come from the germline V gene. The V and J ends lost 4 bases and 5 bases, in that order; junction bases with no gene match: 3. The CDR3 region is CSVASGGVHNEQFF. The CDR3 nucleotides are TGCAGCGTTGCTAGCGGGGGGGTCCACAATGAGCAGTTCTTC.

The chain joins TRBV6-5 to TRBJ2-7; D not certain. V lost 6 bases to trimming and J lost 3 bases, with 18 bases between them. The CDR3 has 15 amino acids. Germline CDR1 and CDR2: MNHEY and SVGAGI. The CDR3 reads CASSPGPGVRYEQYV. CDR3 coding DNA: TGTGCCAGCAGCCCCGGTCCAGGTGTACGCTACGAGCAGTACGTC.

The sample holds a few counts of this clonotype. The chain recombines TRBV5-8 with TRBJ1-1, with 8 positions matching TRBD1. V was clipped by 3 bases and J by 0 bases; unmatched bases: 10. The CDR3 loop spans 17 amino acids. Germline lookup yields CDR1 SGHTS and CDR2 YDEGEE. Written as DNA, the CDR3 is TGTGCCAGCAGCTCACTCCGGGACAGGCCAATGAACACTGAAGCTTTCTTT. It codes for CASSSLRDRPMNTEAFF. Filled out from reference TRBV5-8 and TRBJ1-1, the complete variable domain reads EAGVTQSPTHLIKTRGQQATLRCSPISGHTSVYWYQQALGLGLQFLLWYDEGEERNRGNFPPRFSGRQFPNYSSELNVNALELEDSALYLCASSSLRDRPMNTEAFFGQGTRLTVV.

This rearrangement joins TRBV7-6 to TRBJ1-6; D uncertain. The CDR3 length is 13 residues. The germline gives CDR1 SGHVS, CDR2 FNYEAQ. Trimming shortened V by 4 bases and J by 8 bases, and 9 bases separated the two germline ends. This CDR3 reads CASSSTDYSPLHF. DNA for the CDR3: TGTGCCAGCAGCTCCACCGATTATTCACCCCTCCACTTT.

This clonotype occurred a few times. The V call is TRBV11-3, the J call TRBJ2-1; the match to TRBD2 covers 8 bases. The CDR3 runs 13 residues. Germline assignment: CDR1 SGHNT and CDR2 YENEEA. V lost 2 bases, J lost 11 bases, and 5 bases stayed unmatched. The CDR3 protein is CASSLNPGGKQFF. CDR3 DNA sequence: TGTGCCAGCAGCTTAAACCCGGGGGGGAAGCAGTTCTTC.

This clonotype was picked up many times. The chain combines TRBV3-1 with TRBJ2-1; D remains unclear. The CDR3 spans 13 residues. Trimming shortened V by 7 bases and J by 7 bases, and 14 bases separated the two germline ends. CDR1 LGHDT and CDR2 YNNKEL come from the germline V gene (reference sequence). Here the CDR3 reads CASTDADLNEQFF. For the CDR3, the DNA is TGTGCCAGCACCGACGCCGACCTAAATGAGCAGTTCTTC.

The rearrangement joins TRBV20-1 to TRBJ2-1; D gene unclear. V was pared by 5 bases and J by 10 bases, with 9 bases between. Germline V CDR1 and CDR2: DFQATT, SNEGSKA (reference sequence). CDR3 length: 10 amino acids. Written as DNA, the CDR3 is TGCAGTGCTGCTTACGGCGAGCAGTTCTTC. Translation gives CSAAYGEQFF.

This clonotype was seen more than once but under ten times. The J gene is TRBJ2-3, the V gene TRBV6-1, with D possibly TRBD2 on 7 matching bases. The CDR3 length is 17 residues. Germline assignment: CDR1 MNHNS and CDR2 SASEGT. The germline V and J ends were trimmed by 4 bases and 2 bases, with 19 bases remaining between them. The CDR3 coding sequence is TGTGCCAGCAGTGCGTTACGGGGGGCGGCGCTCACAGATACGCAGTATTTT. This codes for CASSALRGAALTDTQYF.

The CDR3 nucleotides are TGCGCCAGCAGCCCCTCCGGGCAGAGCTATCAGCCCCAGCATTTT. This codes for CASSPSGQSYQPQHF. The rearrangement uses TRBV4-1 and TRBJ1-5; no clear D gene. Per germline, CDR1 MGHRA and CDR2 YSYEKL. This CDR3 is 15 amino acids long. V lost 4 bases and J lost 5, with 15 bases in between.

In its sample, this clonotype was seen a few times. The rearrangement joins TRBV29-1 to TRBJ1-3; D uncertain. Looked up from germline, CDR1 is SQVTM and CDR2 is ANQGSEA. The CDR3 spans 15 residues. The germline V and J ends were trimmed by 4 bases and 0 bases, with 13 bases remaining between them. CDR3 loop: CSVVLGPFSGNTIYF. In DNA form, the CDR3 reads TGCAGCGTTGTACTCGGGCCCTTCTCTGGAAACACCATATATTTT.

This clonotype has more than one count but fewer than ten. This clone may be a read error of a much larger clone one base away. J is TRBJ2-3 and V is TRBV12-3 or TRBV12-4, with TRBD2 matching over 10 bases. The CDR3 is made up of 14 amino acids. The V segment lost 5 bases and the J segment 2 bases; nucleotides outside the gene matches: 1. The CDR3 sequence is CASSSGGDTDTQYF. CDR3 bases: TGTGCCAGCAGTAGCGGGGGGGACACAGATACGCAGTATTTT.